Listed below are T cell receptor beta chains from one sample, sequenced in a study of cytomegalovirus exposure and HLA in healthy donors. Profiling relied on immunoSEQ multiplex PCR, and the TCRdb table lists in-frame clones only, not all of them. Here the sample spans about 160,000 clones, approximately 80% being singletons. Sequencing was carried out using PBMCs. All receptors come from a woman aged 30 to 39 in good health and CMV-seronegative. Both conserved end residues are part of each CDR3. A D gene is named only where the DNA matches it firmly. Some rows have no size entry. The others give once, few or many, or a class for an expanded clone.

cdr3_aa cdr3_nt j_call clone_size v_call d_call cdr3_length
CASSPLGQAWGYEQYF TGTGCCAGCAGCCCCTTGGGACAGGCGTGGGGGTACGAGCAGTACTTC TRBJ2-7 . TRBV9 TRBD1 16
CASSWVGDRVPAGTRIYEQYF TGTGCCAGCAGCTGGGTGGGGGACAGGGTGCCAGCCGGGACTAGGATATACGAGCAGTACTTC TRBJ2-7 . TRBV7-4 . 21
CASSDRTHSNQPQHF TGTGCCAGCAGCGACAGGACCCATAGCAATCAGCCCCAGCATTTT TRBJ1-5 . TRBV7-2 . 15
CASSRRTGVDSPLHF TGTGCCAGCAGTCGGCGGACAGGGGTTGATTCACCCCTCCACTTT TRBJ1-6 once TRBV5-5 TRBD1 15
CASSEKRPGQGVGGYTF TGTGCCAGCAGTGAAAAGCGCCCGGGACAGGGCGTGGGCGGCTACACCTTC TRBJ1-2 . TRBV6-1 TRBD1 17
CASSLGQQAYNEQFF TGTGCCAGCAGCTTAGGCCAACAGGCTTACAATGAGCAGTTCTTC TRBJ2-1 few TRBV7-9 . 15
CASSQLFISGGPLKDTQYF TGCGCCAGCAGCCAATTGTTTATTAGCGGGGGTCCCCTTAAAGATACGCAGTATTTT TRBJ2-3 . TRBV4-1 TRBD2 19
CASSGKGLRDRGGNQPQHF TGCGCCAGCAGCGGAAAGGGACTCCGGGACAGGGGTGGCAATCAGCCCCAGCATTTT TRBJ1-5 . TRBV5-1 TRBD1 19
CASREGQTNSNQPQHF TGTGCCAGCAGGGAGGGACAGACTAATAGCAATCAGCCCCAGCATTTT TRBJ1-5 . TRBV27 TRBD1 16
CSVEDLGGSYTF TGCAGCGTTGAAGATCTTGGGGGCAGCTACACCTTC TRBJ1-2 . TRBV29-1 . 12
CASSQYRQGARETQYF TGTGCCAGCAGCCAATACCGACAGGGGGCGCGAGAGACCCAGTACTTC TRBJ2-5 . TRBV5-4 TRBD1 16
CASSLQDRGPYEQYF TGTGCCAGCAGCTTACAAGACAGGGGCCCCTACGAGCAGTACTTC TRBJ2-7 . TRBV7-2 TRBD1 15
CASSIRKGASGANVLTF TGTGCCAGTAGTATCCGGAAGGGGGCATCTGGGGCCAACGTCCTGACTTTC TRBJ2-6 few TRBV19 TRBD1 17
CASSSTYEQYF TGTGCCAGCAGCTCCACCTACGAGCAGTACTTC TRBJ2-7 . TRBV5-4 . 11
CAWSTHPGQEAFF TGTGCCTGGAGTACTCACCCCGGACAAGAAGCTTTCTTT TRBJ1-1 . TRBV30 . 13
CASSFSSRGNRNEQFF TGCGCCAGCAGCTTCTCTAGCAGGGGAAATCGCAATGAGCAGTTCTTC TRBJ2-1 . TRBV5-1 . 16
CASSLGPGTEAFF TGTGCCAGCAGCTTAGGCCCCGGCACTGAAGCTTTCTTT TRBJ1-1 . TRBV11-3 . 13
CASVAGGNTEAFF TGCGCCAGCGTGGCAGGAGGAAACACTGAAGCTTTCTTT TRBJ1-1 few TRBV5-1 . 13
CASSFGTGGLTDTQYF TGTGCCAGCAGTTTCGGGACAGGGGGACTGACAGATACGCAGTATTTT TRBJ2-3 . TRBV6-5 TRBD1 16
CAISEPTGGLRTQYF TGTGCCATCAGTGAGCCTACAGGGGGTTTAAGGACCCAGTACTTC TRBJ2-5 . TRBV10-3 TRBD1 15
CASRGGVYSNQPQHF TGTGCCAGCAGGGGGGGGGTTTATAGCAATCAGCCCCAGCATTTT TRBJ1-5 . TRBV6-6 . 15
CASSLVNMAGGYNEQFF TGTGCCAGCAGCTTAGTAAACATGGCGGGAGGCTACAATGAGCAGTTCTTC TRBJ2-1 once TRBV7-9 TRBD2 17
CASSLDISGGNEKLFF TGTGCCAGCAGCCTAGACATAAGCGGGGGAAATGAAAAACTGTTTTTT TRBJ1-4 . TRBV5-4 . 16
CSAGNTEAFF TGCAGCGCGGGGAACACTGAAGCTTTCTTT TRBJ1-1 . TRBV29-1 . 10
CASSLLGGTTNTGELFF TGTGCCAGCAGCTTACTCGGCGGGACTACGAACACCGGGGAGCTGTTTTTT TRBJ2-2 . TRBV11-2 TRBD2 17
CASSLAPLAGGRDEQFF TGTGCCAGCAGCTTAGCTCCCCTAGCGGGGGGACGCGATGAGCAGTTCTTC TRBJ2-1 . TRBV7-8 TRBD2 17
CASSIGPGGTGQPQHF TGTGCCAGTAGTATAGGTCCAGGGGGGACAGGTCAGCCCCAGCATTTT TRBJ1-5 . TRBV19 TRBD1 16
CAISDPGGETQYF TGTGCCATCAGTGACCCGGGGGGCGAGACCCAGTACTTC TRBJ2-5 . TRBV10-3 . 13
CASSELAGEFHEQFF TGTGCCAGCTCAGAACTAGCGGGAGAGTTCCATGAGCAGTTCTTC TRBJ2-1 . TRBV18 TRBD2 15
CASRMGGTKTQYF TGTGCCAGCAGGATGGGGGGAACGAAGACCCAGTACTTC TRBJ2-5 . TRBV6-5 . 13
CATTRGWEETQYF TGTGCCACTACTAGGGGGTGGGAAGAGACCCAGTACTTC TRBJ2-5 . TRBV6-6 . 13
CASSSLDRGNQPQHF TGTGCCAGCAGTTCCTTGGACAGGGGCAATCAGCCCCAGCATTTT TRBJ1-5 . TRBV28 TRBD1 15
CAWSANRVSTEAFF TGTGCCTGGAGCGCTAACAGGGTTTCCACTGAAGCTTTCTTT TRBJ1-1 . TRBV30 . 14